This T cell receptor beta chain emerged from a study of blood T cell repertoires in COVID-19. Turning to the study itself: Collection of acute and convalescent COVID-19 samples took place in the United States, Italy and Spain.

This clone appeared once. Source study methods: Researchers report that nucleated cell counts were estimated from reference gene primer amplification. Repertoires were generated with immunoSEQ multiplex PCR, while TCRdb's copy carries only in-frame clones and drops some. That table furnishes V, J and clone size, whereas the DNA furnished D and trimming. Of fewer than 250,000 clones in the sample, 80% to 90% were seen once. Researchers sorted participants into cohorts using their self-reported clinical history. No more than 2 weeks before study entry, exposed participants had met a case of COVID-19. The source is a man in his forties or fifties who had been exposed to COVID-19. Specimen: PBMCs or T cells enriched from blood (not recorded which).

Here the CDR3 DNA reads TGTGCCAGCAGCGGGACTAATAGATACGAGCAGTACGTC. Translation: CASSGTNRYEQYV. The chain has TRBV28 and TRBJ2-7; TRBD2 agrees at 7 bases. The CDR3 has 13 residues. The germline V gene encodes CDR1 MDHEN and CDR2 SYDVKM. Trimming took 6 bases from V and 4 from J; bases not matched to a gene: 6.